This TCR beta chain came from a study of blood T cell repertoires in COVID-19. Method: immunoSEQ multiplex PCR; TCRdb's copy keeps in-frame clones and lacks some. The table lists about 100,000 clones, around four fifths of them singletons, with around an eighth in the top ten. This CDR3 spans 14 amino acids. Germline CDR1 SGHTA, CDR2 FQGNSA. V shed 2 bases and J shed 5 bases, with 11 bases lying between them. This TCR derives from a woman aged 65 to 85 with acute or convalescent COVID-19. The chain recombines TRBV7-2 with TRBJ2-3; TRBD2 is a possible D gene (5 bases). Material for sequencing was peripheral blood. Written as DNA, the CDR3 is TGTGCCAGCAGCTTAAACCTAGCTGGAGATACGCAGTATTTT. Translating it yields CASSLNLAGDTQYF.